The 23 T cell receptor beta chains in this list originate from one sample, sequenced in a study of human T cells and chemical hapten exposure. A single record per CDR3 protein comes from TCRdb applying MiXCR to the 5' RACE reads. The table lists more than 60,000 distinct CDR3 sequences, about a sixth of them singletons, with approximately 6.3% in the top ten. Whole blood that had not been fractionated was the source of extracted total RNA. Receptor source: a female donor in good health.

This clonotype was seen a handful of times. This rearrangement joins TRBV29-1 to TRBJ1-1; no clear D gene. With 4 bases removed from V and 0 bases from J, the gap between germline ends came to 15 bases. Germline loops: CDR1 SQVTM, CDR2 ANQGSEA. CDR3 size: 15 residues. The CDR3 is CSVGRTFGMNTEAFF. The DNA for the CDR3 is TGCAGCGTTGGTCGTACCTTTGGGATGAACACTGAAGCTTTCTTT.

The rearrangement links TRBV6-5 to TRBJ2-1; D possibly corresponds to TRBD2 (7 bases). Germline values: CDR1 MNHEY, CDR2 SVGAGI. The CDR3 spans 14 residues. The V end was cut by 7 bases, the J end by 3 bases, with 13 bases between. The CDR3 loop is CASTERGGYNEQFF. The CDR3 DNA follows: TGTGCCAGCACGGAGAGGGGGGGCTACAATGAGCAGTTCTTC.

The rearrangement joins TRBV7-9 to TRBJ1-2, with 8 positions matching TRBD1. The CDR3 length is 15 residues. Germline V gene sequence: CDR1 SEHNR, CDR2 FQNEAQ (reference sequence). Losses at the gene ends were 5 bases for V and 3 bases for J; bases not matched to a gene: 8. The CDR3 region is CASSQWTGSDYGYTF. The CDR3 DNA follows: TGTGCCAGCAGCCAGTGGACAGGGTCGGACTATGGCTACACCTTC.

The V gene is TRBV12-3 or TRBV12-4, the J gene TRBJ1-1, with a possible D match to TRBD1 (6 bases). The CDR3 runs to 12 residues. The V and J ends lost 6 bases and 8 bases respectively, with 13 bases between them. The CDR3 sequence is CASRWGLEEAFF. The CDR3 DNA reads TGTGCCAGCAGGTGGGGGCTTGAAGAAGCTTTCTTT.

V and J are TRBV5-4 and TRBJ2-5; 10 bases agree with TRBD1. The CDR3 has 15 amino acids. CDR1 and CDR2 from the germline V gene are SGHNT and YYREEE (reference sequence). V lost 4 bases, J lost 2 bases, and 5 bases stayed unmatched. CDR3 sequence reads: CASSTTGGEQETQYF. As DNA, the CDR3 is TGTGCCAGCAGCACGACAGGGGGCGAGCAAGAGACCCAGTACTTC.

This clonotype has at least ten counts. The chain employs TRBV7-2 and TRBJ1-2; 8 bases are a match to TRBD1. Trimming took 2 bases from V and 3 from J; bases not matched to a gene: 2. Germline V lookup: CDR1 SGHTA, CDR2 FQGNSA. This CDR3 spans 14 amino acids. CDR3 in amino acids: CASSLPGGYYGYTF. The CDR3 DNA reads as TGTGCCAGCAGCTTACCAGGGGGCTACTATGGCTACACCTTC.

Here the CDR3 reads CASSPGLAGNNEQFF. The CDR3 DNA is TGTGCCAGCAGCCCGGGACTAGCGGGAAACAATGAGCAGTTCTTC. The chain joins TRBV27 to TRBJ2-1, with TRBD2 matching over 13 bases. CDR3 length: 15 amino acids. Germline V gives CDR1 MNHEY, CDR2 SMNVEV (reference sequence). V trimming: 6 bases; J trimming: 5 bases; junction bases outside the gene matches: 4.

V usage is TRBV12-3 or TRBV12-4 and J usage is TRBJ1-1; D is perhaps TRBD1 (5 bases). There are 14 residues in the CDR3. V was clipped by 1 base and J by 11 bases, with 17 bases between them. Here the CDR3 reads CASSLVGATGNAFF. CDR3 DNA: TGTGCCAGCAGTTTAGTAGGGGCAACGGGTAACGCTTTCTTT.

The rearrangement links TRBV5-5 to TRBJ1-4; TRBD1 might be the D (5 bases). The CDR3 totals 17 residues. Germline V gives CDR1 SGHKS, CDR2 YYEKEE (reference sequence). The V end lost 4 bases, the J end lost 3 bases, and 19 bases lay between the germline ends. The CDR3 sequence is CASSPAGTPTPNEKLFF. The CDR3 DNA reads TGTGCCAGCAGCCCCGCCGGGACCCCAACACCTAATGAAAAACTGTTTTTT.

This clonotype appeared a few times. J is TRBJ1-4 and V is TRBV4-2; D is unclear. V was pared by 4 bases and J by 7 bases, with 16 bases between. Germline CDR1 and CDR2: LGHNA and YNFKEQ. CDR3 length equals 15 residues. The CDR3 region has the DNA TGTGCCAGCAGCCCTAGTCAGGCCGACGGTGAAAAACTGTTTTTT. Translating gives CASSPSQADGEKLFF.

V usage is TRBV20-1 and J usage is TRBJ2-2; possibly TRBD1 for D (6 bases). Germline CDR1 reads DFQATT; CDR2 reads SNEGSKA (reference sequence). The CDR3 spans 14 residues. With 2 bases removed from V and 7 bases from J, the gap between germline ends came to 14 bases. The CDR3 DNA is TGCAGTGCTAGACCCAGGGGTTGGGGCGGGGAGCTGTTTTTT. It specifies CSARPRGWGGELFF.

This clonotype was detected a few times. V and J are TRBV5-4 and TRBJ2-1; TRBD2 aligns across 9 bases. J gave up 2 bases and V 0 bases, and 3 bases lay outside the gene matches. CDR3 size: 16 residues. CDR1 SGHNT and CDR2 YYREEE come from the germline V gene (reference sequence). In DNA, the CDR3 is TGTGCCAGCAGCTTGGGGAGCGGGGGGACCTACAATGAGCAGTTCTTC. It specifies CASSLGSGGTYNEQFF.

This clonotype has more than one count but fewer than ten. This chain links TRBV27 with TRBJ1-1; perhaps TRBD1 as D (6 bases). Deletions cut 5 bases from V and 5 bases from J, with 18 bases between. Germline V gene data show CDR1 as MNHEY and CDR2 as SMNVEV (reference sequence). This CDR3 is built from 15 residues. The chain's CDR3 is CASSMGAPTGTEAFF. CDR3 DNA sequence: TGTGCCAGCAGTATGGGGGCCCCGACGGGGACTGAAGCTTTCTTT.

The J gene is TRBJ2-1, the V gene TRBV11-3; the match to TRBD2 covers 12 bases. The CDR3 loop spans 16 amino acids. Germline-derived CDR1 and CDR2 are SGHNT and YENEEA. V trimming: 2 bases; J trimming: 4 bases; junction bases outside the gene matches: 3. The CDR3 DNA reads TGTGCCAGCAGCTTAAAGGGACTAGCGGGTTACAATGAGCAGTTCTTC. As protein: CASSLKGLAGYNEQFF.

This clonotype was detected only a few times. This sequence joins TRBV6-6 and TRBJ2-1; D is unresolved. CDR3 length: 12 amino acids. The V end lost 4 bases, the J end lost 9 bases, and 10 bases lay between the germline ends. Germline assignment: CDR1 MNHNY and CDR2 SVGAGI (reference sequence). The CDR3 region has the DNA TGTGCCAGCAGTTTCCTGGGTTTTGAGCAGTTCTTC. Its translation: CASSFLGFEQFF.

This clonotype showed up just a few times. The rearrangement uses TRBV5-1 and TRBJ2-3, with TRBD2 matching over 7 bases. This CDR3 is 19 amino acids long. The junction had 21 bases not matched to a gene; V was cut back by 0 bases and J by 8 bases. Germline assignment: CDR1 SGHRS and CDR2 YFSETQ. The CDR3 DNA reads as TGCGCCAGCAGCTTGGCCCGTTCTAGAACCCTGGTCGGGACTACTACGCAGTATTTT. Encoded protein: CASSLARSRTLVGTTTQYF.

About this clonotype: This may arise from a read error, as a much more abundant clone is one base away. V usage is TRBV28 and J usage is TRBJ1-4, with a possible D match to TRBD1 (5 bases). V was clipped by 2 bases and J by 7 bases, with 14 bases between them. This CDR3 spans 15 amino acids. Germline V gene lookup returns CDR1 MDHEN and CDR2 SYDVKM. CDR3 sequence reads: CASSLERTQGEKLFF. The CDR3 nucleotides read TGTGCCAGCAGTTTAGAACGAACCCAGGGTGAAAAACTGTTTTTT.

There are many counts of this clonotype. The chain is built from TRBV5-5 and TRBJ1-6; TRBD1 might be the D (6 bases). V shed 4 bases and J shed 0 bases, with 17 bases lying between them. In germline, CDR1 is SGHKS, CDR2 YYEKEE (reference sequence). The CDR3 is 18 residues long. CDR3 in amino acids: CASSLYGTHSSYNSPLHF. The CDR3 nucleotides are TGTGCCAGCAGCCTATACGGGACACATAGCTCCTATAATTCACCCCTCCACTTT. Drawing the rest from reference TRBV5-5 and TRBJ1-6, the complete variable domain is DAGVTQSPTHLIKTRGQQVTLRCSPISGHKSVSWYQQVLGQGPQFIFQYYEKEERGRGNFPDRFSARQFPNYSSELNVNALLLGDSALYLCASSLYGTHSSYNSPLHFGNGTRLTVT.

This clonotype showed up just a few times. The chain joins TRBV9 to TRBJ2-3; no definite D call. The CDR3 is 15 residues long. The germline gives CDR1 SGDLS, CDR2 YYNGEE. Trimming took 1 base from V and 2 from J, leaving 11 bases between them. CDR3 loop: CASSVQVAATDTQYF. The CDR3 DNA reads TGTGCCAGCAGCGTACAGGTGGCGGCCACAGATACGCAGTATTTT.

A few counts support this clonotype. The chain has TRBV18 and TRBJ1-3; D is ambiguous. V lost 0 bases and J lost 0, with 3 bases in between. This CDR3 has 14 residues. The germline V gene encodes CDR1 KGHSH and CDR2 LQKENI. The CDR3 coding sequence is TGTGCCAGCTCACCACCGAACTCTGGAAACACCATATATTTT. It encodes CASSPPNSGNTIYF.

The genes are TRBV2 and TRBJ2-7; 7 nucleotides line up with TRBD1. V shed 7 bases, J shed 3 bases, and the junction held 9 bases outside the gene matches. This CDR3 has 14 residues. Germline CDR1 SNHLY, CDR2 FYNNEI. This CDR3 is CASNGQGESYEQYF. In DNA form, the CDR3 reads TGTGCCAGCAATGGCCAGGGGGAAAGCTACGAGCAGTACTTC. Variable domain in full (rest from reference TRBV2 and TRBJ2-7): EPEVTQTPSHQVTQMGQEVILRCVPISNHLYFYWYRQILGQKVEFLVSFYNNEISEKSEIFDDQFSVERPDGSNFTLKIRSTKLEDSAMYFCASNGQGESYEQYFGPGTRLTVT.

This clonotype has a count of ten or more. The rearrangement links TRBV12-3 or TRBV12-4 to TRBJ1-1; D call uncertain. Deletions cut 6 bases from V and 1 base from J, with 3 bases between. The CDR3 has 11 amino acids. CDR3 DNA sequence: TGTGCCAGCAGGTGGAACACTGAAGCTTTCTTT. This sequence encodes CASRWNTEAFF.

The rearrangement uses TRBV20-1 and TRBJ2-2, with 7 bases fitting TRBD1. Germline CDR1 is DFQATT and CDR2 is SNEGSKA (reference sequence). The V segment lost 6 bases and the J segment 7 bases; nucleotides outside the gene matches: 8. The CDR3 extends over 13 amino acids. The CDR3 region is CSANRGRSGELFF. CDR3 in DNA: TGCAGTGCAAACAGGGGACGCAGCGGGGAGCTGTTTTTT.